This passage covers 27 T cell receptor beta chains from one sample sequenced in a study of CD8+CD57+ T cells in acquired aplastic anemia. TCR beta VDJ combinations and CDR3 sequences were profiled from genomic DNA. In TCRdb, the reads were re-called with MiXCR into one record per CDR3 protein. The sample lists roughly 500,000 distinct CDR3 sequences; around 32% were seen once. An expansion of CD8+CD57+ cells by flow cytometry had been shown in patients chosen for sequencing. Specimen: sorted CD4+, CD8+, or CD8+CD57+ T cells (not recorded which) from PBMCs. The receptor source for this set is a human donor with aplastic anemia.

This clonotype came up many times. CDR3 coding DNA: TGCGCCAGCAGCCAAGATACAGCGGGGGCCTACGAGCAGTACTTC. It yields the protein CASSQDTAGAYEQYF. The chain is built from TRBV4-1 and TRBJ2-7, with 8 bases aligning to TRBD2. The V gene's germline CDR1 is MGHRA and CDR2 YSYEKL. Trimming cost V 0 bases and J 2 bases; bases outside gene matches: 3. This CDR3 is built from 15 residues.

This clonotype turned up a few times. This chain links TRBV2 with TRBJ2-7, with D perhaps matching TRBD2 (5 bases). V dropped 5 bases and J dropped 5 bases, with 19 bases sitting between them. The CDR3 runs 15 residues. Germline CDR1 reads SNHLY; CDR2 reads FYNNEI. CDR3 in amino acids: CASSLGLTLGHEQYF. The CDR3, as DNA: TGTGCCAGCAGTCTCGGACTGACTCTGGGCCACGAGCAGTACTTC.

V usage is TRBV12-3 or TRBV12-4 and J usage is TRBJ1-2; a possible D gene is TRBD1 (6 bases). CDR3 length equals 14 residues. The V gene lost 6 bases and the J gene lost 6 bases, with 17 bases spanning the gap. The CDR3, as DNA: TGTGCCAGCAGCCCCATGATAGGGGGTAATGGCTACACCTTC. It specifies CASSPMIGGNGYTF.

The table lists this clonotype with many counts. V gene TRBV2 combines with J gene TRBJ1-5; D is unclear. Germline V CDR1 and CDR2: SNHLY, FYNNEI. V lost 4 bases, J lost 0 bases, and 4 bases lay in between. CDR3 length equals 13 residues. The CDR3 bases are TGTGCCAGCAGTGGGGATAGCAATCAGCCCCAGCATTTT. This codes for CASSGDSNQPQHF.

The chain couples TRBV20-1 to TRBJ2-7, with TRBD2 matching 15 bases. Per the germline V gene, CDR1 is DFQATT and CDR2 is SNEGSKA (reference sequence). CDR3 length: 15 amino acids. Trimming cost V 1 base and J 6 bases; bases outside gene matches: 4. The chain's CDR3 is CSARVGGLAGGEQYF. CDR3 DNA sequence: TGCAGTGCTAGAGTGGGGGGACTAGCGGGAGGCGAGCAGTACTTC.

With regard to this clonotype: This may be a read error: a much more frequent sequence differs by one nucleotide. This chain uses TRBV5-1 with TRBJ1-2; weak D call: TRBD1 (6 bases). The CDR3 length is 14 residues. The V gene's germline CDR1 is SGHRS and CDR2 YFSETQ. The CDR3 sequence is CAGSRPGQGYGYTF. The CDR3 DNA reads as TGCGCCGGCAGCCGGCCGGGGCAGGGGTACGGCTACACCTTC.

The CDR3 DNA is TGCGCCAGCAGCTTGAACAGGGGGAATTCACCCCTCCACTTT. Translated, it gives CASSLNRGNSPLHF. The chain is built from TRBV5-1 and TRBJ1-6; 8 bases line up with TRBD1. The V and J ends lost 1 base and 7 bases, in that order; junction bases with no gene match: 1. CDR3 length equals 14 residues. Germline assignment: CDR1 SGHRS and CDR2 YFSETQ.

The chain recombines TRBV5-1 with TRBJ2-2; TRBD1 matches at 8 bases. Germline CDR1 SGHRS, CDR2 YFSETQ. Trimming at V came to 1 base and at J to 3 bases, leaving 5 bases not matched to a gene. CDR3 size: 16 residues. CDR3 sequence: CASSLLTGADTGELFF. The CDR3 DNA reads as TGCGCCAGCAGCTTGTTGACAGGGGCGGACACCGGGGAGCTGTTTTTT.

In its sample, this clonotype was seen many times. The gene calls are TRBV10-3 and TRBJ1-1; D ambiguous. Germline CDR1 and CDR2: ENHRY and SYGVKD. The CDR3 totals 14 residues. The V gene lost 6 bases and the J gene lost 5 bases, with 16 bases spanning the gap. In nucleotides, the CDR3 is TGTGCCATCAGCGACCTTGGGCGGAGAACTGAAGCTTTCTTT. Protein product: CAISDLGRRTEAFF.

This clonotype turned up a few times. This may arise from a read error, as a much more abundant clone is one base away. J is TRBJ1-3 and V is TRBV19, with D possibly being TRBD1 (5 bases). Germline-derived CDR1 and CDR2 are LNHDA and SQIVND (reference sequence). The CDR3 totals 14 residues. The DNA of the CDR3 is TGTGCCAGTAGTAGCGGCAGGGCGGAAGACACCATGTATTTT. This encodes CASSSGRAEDTMYF.

Turning to this clonotype: This may arise from a read error, as a much more abundant clone is one base away. The chain carries TRBV7-8 and TRBJ2-7; D might be TRBD1 or TRBD2, each matching 5 bases. This CDR3 is built from 14 residues. CDR1 and CDR2 (germline): SGHVS, FQNEAQ. The CDR3 region is CASSVAPGPCEQYF. In DNA, the CDR3 is TGTGCCAGCAGCGTAGCTCCGGGACCATGCGAGCAGTACTTC.

J is TRBJ1-1 and V is TRBV7-8; a weak D match, TRBD1 (5 bases). Germline CDR1 SGHVS, CDR2 FQNEAQ. V lost 3 bases, J lost 3 bases, and 11 bases lay in between. This CDR3 is built from 14 residues. CDR3 loop: CASSFGARDTEAFF. The CDR3 coding sequence is TGTGCCAGCAGCTTTGGGGCGAGGGACACTGAAGCTTTCTTT.

This clonotype was found a few times. The genes are TRBV6-5 and TRBJ1-3, with D maybe TRBD1 (5 bases). Per the germline V gene, CDR1 is MNHEY and CDR2 is SVGAGI. The CDR3 runs 17 residues. The V end lost 0 bases, the J end lost 2 bases, and 14 bases lay between the germline ends. CDR3 region: CASSYSSGSAAGNTIYF. In DNA form, the CDR3 reads TGTGCCAGCAGTTACTCGTCAGGGTCGGCGGCTGGAAACACCATATATTTT.

This clonotype occurred many times. The chain uses TRBV19 and TRBJ2-7; 11 bases are a match to TRBD1. The CDR3 has 15 amino acids. The J segment lost 3 bases and the V segment lost 3 bases, leaving 4 bases of the junction unmatched. Germline loops: CDR1 LNHDA, CDR2 SQIVND (reference sequence). The CDR3 coding sequence is TGTGCCAGTAGTATCGGACAGGGGGCCATCTACGAGCAGTACTTC. Its translation: CASSIGQGAIYEQYF.

This clonotype came up a few times. CDR3 residues: CASRKGTGSYEQYF. The DNA for the CDR3 is TGCGCCAGTAGAAAAGGGACAGGGTCCTACGAGCAGTACTTC. This chain uses TRBV5-1 with TRBJ2-7; TRBD1 matches at 9 bases. The junction had 7 bases not matched to a gene; V was cut back by 8 bases and J by 1 base. Germline V gene data show CDR1 as SGHRS and CDR2 as YFSETQ. The CDR3 length is 14 residues.

Details on this clonotype: A much larger clone differs by one base, so this may be a read error. The rearrangement joins TRBV7-9 to TRBJ1-2; D gene uncertain. The germline V gene has CDR1 SEHNR and CDR2 FQNEAQ (reference sequence). The CDR3 totals 13 residues. The CDR3 DNA follows: TGTGCCAGCAGCTTAGATCAGAGCTGGGCCCAGCTTTTC. It codes for CASSLDQSWAQLF.

This clonotype was seen many times. The rearrangement links TRBV6-2 or TRBV6-3 to TRBJ1-2; D gene unclear. The CDR3 is 12 residues long. Deletions cut 4 bases from V and 8 bases from J, with 11 bases between. From germline, CDR1 is MNHEY and CDR2 SVGEGT. CDR3 sequence reads: CASSSGGIGYTF. CDR3 in DNA: TGTGCCAGCAGTTCCGGAGGGATCGGCTACACCTTC.

The rearrangement uses TRBV5-1 and TRBJ1-5, with D unclear. CDR1 and CDR2 from the germline V gene are SGHRS and YFSETQ. The CDR3 contains 17 residues. V was clipped by 5 bases and J by 0 bases, with 18 bases between them. CDR3 nucleotide sequence: TGCGCCAGCAGGCTGGGCTACTACAGCGATAGCAATCAGCCCCAGCATTTT. Its translation is CASRLGYYSDSNQPQHF.

V is TRBV5-8 and J is TRBJ2-5; D is undetermined. The CDR3 runs to 12 residues. Trimming removed 4 bases from V and 4 bases from J, with 8 bases in between. CDR1 and CDR2 from the germline V gene are SGHTS and YDEGEE. CDR3 sequence (DNA): TGTGCCAGCAGCCGCCCTCCAGAGACCCAGTACTTC. As protein: CASSRPPETQYF.

The chain recombines TRBV19 with TRBJ1-5, with 7 bases matching TRBD1. J gave up 3 bases and V 0 bases, and 14 bases lay outside the gene matches. The CDR3 totals 19 residues. CDR1 and CDR2 from the germline V gene are LNHDA and SQIVND (reference sequence). CDR3 bases: TGTGCCAGTAGTATAGACGGGACAGACCTTTCTGGTGTCAATCAGCCCCAGCATTTT. As protein: CASSIDGTDLSGVNQPQHF.

The chain employs TRBV19 and TRBJ2-2; unclear D gene. CDR1 is LNHDA, CDR2 SQIVND, per germline (reference sequence). Trimming cost V 2 bases and J 7 bases, with 14 bases left between them. The CDR3 length is 15 residues. CDR3 nucleotides: TGTGCCAGTAGTATACTTGCTCAATATGGCGGGGAGCTGTTTTTT. Residues: CASSILAQYGGELFF. The whole variable domain, remainder taken from reference TRBV19 and TRBJ2-2, is DGGITQSPKYLFRKEGQNVTLSCEQNLNHDAMYWYRQDPGQGLRLIYYSQIVNDFQKGDIAEGYSVSREKKESFPLTVTSAQKNPTAFYLCASSILAQYGGELFFGEGSRLTVL.

This clonotype was recorded a few times. The chain combines TRBV19 with TRBJ1-1; the D gene is possibly TRBD1 (5 bases). Germline assignment: CDR1 LNHDA and CDR2 SQIVND (reference sequence). This CDR3 spans 14 amino acids. The V end was cut by 5 bases, the J end by 6 bases, with 16 bases between. In DNA form, the CDR3 reads TGTGCCAGTAGTTCCAGGGTCACTATCCCTGAAGCTTTCTTT. Translation gives CASSSRVTIPEAFF.

V usage is TRBV2 and J usage is TRBJ2-7; tentative D call: TRBD1 (5 bases). The CDR3 runs 12 residues. Germline lookup yields CDR1 SNHLY and CDR2 FYNNEI. Trimming took off 6 bases at V and 5 bases at J, with 11 bases between the two ends. This CDR3 is CASSVDRNEQYF. In nucleotides, the CDR3 is TGTGCCAGCAGCGTCGACAGAAACGAGCAGTACTTC.

This clonotype was counted ten times or more. The gene calls are TRBV7-2 and TRBJ1-2; D might be TRBD1 (5 bases). The CDR3 contains 15 residues. CDR1 SGHTA and CDR2 FQGNSA come from the germline V gene. Trimming removed 4 bases at V and 5 bases at J, with 17 bases between. CDR3: CASSSDRLKNYGYTF. CDR3 DNA: TGTGCCAGCAGCTCAGACAGACTTAAGAATTATGGCTACACCTTC.

This clonotype was seen ten or more times. This chain links TRBV29-1 with TRBJ2-1; 10 positions match TRBD2. The trim removed 2 bases at V and 3 bases at J, leaving 7 bases unmatched. Per germline, CDR1 SQVTM and CDR2 ANQGSEA. The CDR3 is 16 residues long. CDR3 residues: CSVESPASGSYNEQFF. In DNA, the CDR3 is TGCAGCGTTGAAAGCCCCGCTAGCGGGAGCTACAATGAGCAGTTCTTC.

Points on this clonotype: The conserved closing phenylalanine or tryptophan is absent in this CDR3, likely reflecting a read error. The chain uses TRBV7-6 and TRBJ2-5; D is possibly TRBD2 (6 bases). CDR3 length equals 15 residues. Germline values: CDR1 SGHVS, CDR2 FNYEAQ. Trimming cost V 1 base and J 7 bases, with 16 bases left between them. The CDR3 sequence is CASSLVSGRAGTQYL. CDR3 DNA sequence: TGTGCCAGCAGCTTAGTTAGCGGCAGGGCGGGGACCCAGTACCTC.

J is TRBJ1-1 and V is TRBV3-1; D is perhaps TRBD1 (5 bases). From germline, CDR1 is LGHDT and CDR2 YNNKEL (reference sequence). Deletions cut 0 bases from V and 1 base from J, with 9 bases between. CDR3 size: 15 residues. The CDR3 nucleotides are TGTGCCAGCAGCCAAGAATGGGGGGGGAACACTGAAGCTTTCTTT. Protein: CASSQEWGGNTEAFF.